The 26 T cell receptor beta chains presented below share a single source sample, sequenced in a study of blood T cell repertoires in COVID-19. Sequencing was performed with immunoSEQ multiplex PCR; in TCRdb, only in-frame clones are kept and a portion is missing. The sample lists just over 650,000 clones, over 80% occurring once. The sample consisted of peripheral blood. All receptors come from a woman aged 18-29 years with acute or convalescent COVID-19.

CDR3 DNA sequence: TGTGCCAGTAAAGCCGGGACAGGGGGCGAGCAGTACTTC. The encoded protein is CASKAGTGGEQYF. The chain has TRBV19 and TRBJ2-7, with 11 nucleotides matching TRBD1. After removal of 7 bases from V and 6 bases from J, the junction contained 5 bases not matched to a gene. CDR1 and CDR2 (germline): LNHDA, SQIVND (reference sequence). The CDR3 is 13 amino acids.

The V gene is TRBV6-6, the J gene TRBJ1-2, with D possibly matching TRBD1 (5 bases). Germline assignment: CDR1 MNHNY and CDR2 SVGAGI (reference sequence). The CDR3 loop spans 15 amino acids. The V and J ends lost 1 base and 0 bases respectively, with 9 bases between them. The CDR3 region is CASSYWGAANYGYTF. CDR3 sequence (DNA): TGTGCCAGCAGTTACTGGGGCGCAGCTAACTATGGCTACACCTTC.

The chain carries TRBV14 and TRBJ2-7; tentative D call: TRBD2 (5 bases). CDR1 and CDR2 from the germline V gene are SGHDN and FVKESK. V dropped 3 bases and J dropped 1 base, with 16 bases sitting between them. The CDR3 totals 16 residues. CDR3 DNA: TGTGCCAGCAGCCAGGCGGTATCCAGAGGGTCCTACGAGCAGTACTTC. It specifies CASSQAVSRGSYEQYF.

The rearrangement links TRBV4-3 to TRBJ1-5; D is ambiguous. Deletions cut 0 bases from V and 7 bases from J, with 13 bases between. Germline-derived CDR1 and CDR2 are LGHNA and YSLEER. The length of the CDR3 is 15 residues. CDR3 residues: CASSQDILVRQPQHF. The CDR3 DNA reads TGCGCCAGCAGCCAAGATATTTTGGTGAGACAGCCCCAGCATTTT.

The rearrangement joins TRBV24-1 to TRBJ1-5; 7 bases agree with TRBD1. The germline gives CDR1 KGHDR, CDR2 SFDVKD. V trimming: 3 bases; J trimming: 0 bases; junction bases outside the gene matches: 7. The CDR3 covers 17 residues. CDR3 amino acids: CATSDRDSDDSNQPQHF. The CDR3 nucleotides read TGTGCCACCAGTGATCGGGACAGCGATGATAGCAATCAGCCCCAGCATTTT.

The chain recombines TRBV19 with TRBJ1-5, with D perhaps TRBD1 (6 bases). This CDR3 spans 12 amino acids. The germline CDR1 and CDR2 sequences are LNHDA and SQIVND (reference sequence). Trimming took 6 bases from V and 6 from J, leaving 9 bases between them. The CDR3 sequence: CASRQGVQPQHF. CDR3 bases: TGTGCCAGTAGACAGGGTGTTCAGCCCCAGCATTTT.

The gene calls are TRBV11-3 and TRBJ2-1; weak D call: TRBD2 (6 bases). The CDR3 runs to 11 residues. CDR1 is SGHNT and CDR2 is YENEEA in the germline V gene. Trimming pared 5 bases from V and 7 bases from J, leaving 6 bases between. The CDR3 is CASSAGNEQFF. In nucleotides, the CDR3 is TGTGCCAGCAGCGCGGGGAATGAGCAGTTCTTC.

V usage is TRBV4-3 and J usage is TRBJ1-1; a weak D match, TRBD1 (5 bases). Trimming removed 0 bases from V and 1 base from J, with 9 bases in between. Per the germline V gene, CDR1 is LGHNA and CDR2 is YSLEER. This CDR3 has 15 residues. The CDR3 DNA is TGCGCCAGCAGCCAAGAGTACAGGCGGAACACTGAAGCTTTCTTT. Translation gives CASSQEYRRNTEAFF.

V usage is TRBV5-1 and J usage is TRBJ1-1; 8 bases line up with TRBD1. Trimming at V came to 3 bases and at J to 3 bases, leaving 4 bases not matched to a gene. The CDR3 spans 14 residues. CDR1 is SGHRS, CDR2 YFSETQ, per germline. The CDR3 bases are TGCGCCAGCAGCTCGCAGGGGGCAGACACTGAAGCTTTCTTT. Translating it yields CASSSQGADTEAFF.

The rearrangement uses TRBV27 and TRBJ2-2; the match to TRBD2 covers 10 bases. With V trimmed by 3 bases and J by 3 bases, 1 base remained unmatched. Germline CDR1 reads MNHEY; CDR2 reads SMNVEV (reference sequence). CDR3 length: 15 residues. The DNA for the CDR3 is TGTGCCAGCAGTTTCGGGACTAGCGACACCGGGGAGCTGTTTTTT. It yields the protein CASSFGTSDTGELFF.

J is TRBJ2-7 and V is TRBV6-2 or TRBV6-3; 7 bases are shared with TRBD2. Trimming cost V 3 bases and J 3 bases; bases outside gene matches: 5. The CDR3 is 14 amino acids. Germline V gene sequence: CDR1 MNHEY, CDR2 SVGEGT. In nucleotides, the CDR3 is TGTGCCAGCAGTTATGCGGGGGTCAACTACGAGCAGTACTTC. Translated, it gives CASSYAGVNYEQYF.

This chain links TRBV4-3 with TRBJ2-4; D gene ambiguous. The CDR3 contains 15 residues. The V end was cut by 0 bases, the J end by 0 bases, with 6 bases between. Germline assignment: CDR1 LGHNA and CDR2 YSLEER. The CDR3 nucleotides read TGCGCCAGCAGCCAAGAGACTGTAGCCAAAAACATTCAGTACTTC. Translated, it gives CASSQETVAKNIQYF.

CDR3: CASSLLWTDPTGELFF. CDR3 DNA sequence: TGTGCCAGCAGTCTCCTTTGGACAGACCCCACCGGGGAGCTGTTTTTT. The chain recombines TRBV28 with TRBJ2-2, with D tentatively TRBD1 (6 bases). V was pared by 5 bases and J by 4 bases, with 17 bases between. The CDR3 loop spans 16 amino acids. Germline V gene data show CDR1 as MDHEN and CDR2 as SYDVKM. The whole variable domain, filled in from reference TRBV28 and TRBJ2-2, reads DVKVTQSSRYLVKRTGEKVFLECVQDMDHENMFWYRQDPGLGLRLIYFSYDVKMKEKGDIPEGYSVSREKKERFSLILESASTNQTSMYLCASSLLWTDPTGELFFGEGSRLTVL.

There are a few counts of this clone. V gene TRBV5-5 combines with J gene TRBJ1-4; tentative D call: TRBD1 (6 bases). The germline gives CDR1 SGHKS, CDR2 YYEKEE (reference sequence). The CDR3 runs to 18 residues. Trimming removed 0 bases from V and 5 bases from J, with 20 bases in between. The CDR3 region has the DNA TGTGCCAGCAGCTTGGCCGAGGGGGTGGCACAGTCGAATGAAAAACTGTTTTTT. It specifies CASSLAEGVAQSNEKLFF. Full variable domain (outside the CDR3, taken from reference TRBV5-5 and TRBJ1-4): DAGVTQSPTHLIKTRGQQVTLRCSPISGHKSVSWYQQVLGQGPQFIFQYYEKEERGRGNFPDRFSARQFPNYSSELNVNALLLGDSALYLCASSLAEGVAQSNEKLFFGSGTQLSVL.

The V call is TRBV7-9, the J call TRBJ1-2; 11 bases agree with TRBD1. The CDR3 consists of 14 residues. V gave up 6 bases and J gave up 6 bases; unmatched junction bases: 6. Looked up from germline, CDR1 is SEHNR and CDR2 is FQNEAQ (reference sequence). The CDR3 region is CASRSGQGAHGYTF. The CDR3 nucleotides read TGTGCCAGCAGATCCGGACAGGGGGCACATGGCTACACCTTC.

This clone turned up a few times. CDR3 DNA sequence: TGTGCCAGCAGCCAAGATACCCGGAGGGATGGCTACACCTTC. This sequence encodes CASSQDTRRDGYTF. The rearrangement joins TRBV3-1 (or the pseudogene TRBV3-2) to TRBJ1-2; D is unresolved. Germline CDR1 and CDR2: LGHDT and YNNKEL (reference sequence). Trimming stripped 0 bases from V and 6 bases from J, with 11 bases between. The CDR3 covers 14 residues.

This clone turned up a few times. This chain's CDR3 is CASSVGQLYGYTF. In nucleotides, the CDR3 is TGTGCCAGCAGTGTCGGACAGCTCTATGGCTACACCTTC. J is TRBJ1-2 and V is TRBV3-1 (or the pseudogene TRBV3-2); TRBD1 might be the D (6 bases). V was clipped by 6 bases and J by 4 bases, with 12 bases between them. This CDR3 is 13 amino acids long. CDR1 LGHDT and CDR2 YNNKEL come from the germline V gene (reference sequence).

The rearrangement links TRBV4-1 to TRBJ2-7; TRBD1 agrees at 8 bases. J was trimmed by 7 bases and V by 4 bases; bases with no gene match: 9. Germline-derived CDR1 and CDR2 are MGHRA and YSYEKL. This CDR3 contains 14 residues. CDR3 loop: CASSPGQGMGEQYF. The CDR3 coding sequence is TGCGCCAGCAGCCCCGGACAGGGAATGGGGGAGCAGTACTTC.

This clone has just one count. This sequence joins TRBV19 and TRBJ1-2, with 8 positions matching TRBD1. There are 14 residues in the CDR3. The junction had 7 bases not matched to a gene; V was cut back by 5 bases and J by 5 bases. In germline, CDR1 is LNHDA, CDR2 SQIVND (reference sequence). As DNA, the CDR3 is TGTGCCAGTAGTTTTGGACAGGGTGGTTATGGCTACACCTTC. Its translation: CASSFGQGGYGYTF.

V gene TRBV30 combines with J gene TRBJ1-5; 7 positions agree with TRBD1. Per the germline V gene, CDR1 is GTSNPN and CDR2 is SVGIG (reference sequence). V shed 5 bases, J shed 4 bases, and the junction held 5 bases outside the gene matches. There are 13 residues in the CDR3. CDR3 in amino acids: CAWLNRGNQPQHF. The CDR3 DNA reads as TGTGCCTGGCTAAACAGGGGAAATCAGCCCCAGCATTTT. Together with reference TRBV30 and TRBJ1-5, the CDR3 gives the full variable domain: SQTIHQWPATLVQPVGSPLSLECTVEGTSNPNLYWYRQAAGRGLQLLFYSVGIGQISSEVPQNLSASRPQDRQFILSSKKLLLSDSGFYLCAWLNRGNQPQHFGDGTRLSIL.

The count of this clone is one. The V and J genes are TRBV5-1 and TRBJ1-6; 8 bases fit TRBD1. J gave up 8 bases and V 1 base, and 11 bases lay outside the gene matches. Germline CDR1 is SGHRS and CDR2 is YFSETQ. The CDR3 extends over 17 amino acids. The CDR3 is CASSLRTPGGYDSPLHF. The CDR3 DNA sequence: TGCGCCAGCAGCTTGCGTACTCCAGGGGGCTACGATTCACCCCTCCACTTT.

This clone has just a few counts. The rearrangement uses TRBV6-5 and TRBJ1-5; D is unresolved. Looked up from germline, CDR1 is MNHEY and CDR2 is SVGAGI. V was clipped by 7 bases and J by 3 bases, with 10 bases between them. This CDR3 has 13 residues. This CDR3 reads CASNRFSNQPQHF. In DNA form, the CDR3 reads TGTGCCAGCAACCGGTTTTCCAATCAGCCCCAGCATTTT.

The chain recombines TRBV30 with TRBJ1-1, with TRBD1 as a possible D gene (6 bases). V dropped 2 bases and J dropped 5 bases, with 15 bases sitting between them. Germline-derived CDR1 and CDR2 are GTSNPN and SVGIG (reference sequence). This CDR3 comprises 14 residues. The DNA for the CDR3 is TGTGCCTGGAGTCAGACGGGGGGCGGAACTGAAGCTTTCTTT. It translates to CAWSQTGGGTEAFF. Together with reference TRBV30 and TRBJ1-1, the CDR3 gives the full variable domain: SQTIHQWPATLVQPVGSPLSLECTVEGTSNPNLYWYRQAAGRGLQLLFYSVGIGQISSEVPQNLSASRPQDRQFILSSKKLLLSDSGFYLCAWSQTGGGTEAFFGQGTRLTVV.

The chain combines TRBV29-1 with TRBJ1-4; TRBD1 agrees at 9 bases. Trimming cost V 4 bases and J 8 bases; bases outside gene matches: 8. This CDR3 region has 14 residues. Germline V gives CDR1 SQVTM, CDR2 ANQGSEA. The CDR3 DNA is TGCAGCGTTGTCGGACAGGGGATAGGAGAAAAACTGTTTTTT. This gives the protein CSVVGQGIGEKLFF.

The V and J genes are TRBV5-1 and TRBJ1-2; TRBD1 is a possible D gene (5 bases). The CDR3 has 15 residues. Trimming stripped 4 bases from V and 4 bases from J, with 17 bases between. Germline V gene lookup returns CDR1 SGHRS and CDR2 YFSETQ. The CDR3 DNA reads TGCGCCAGCAGCCCTCCTGCGGGGACTGTCTATGGCTACACCTTC. Its protein is CASSPPAGTVYGYTF.

This clone was seen a few times. This chain connects TRBV5-1 to TRBJ1-2; possibly TRBD1 for D (6 bases). The V gene's germline CDR1 is SGHRS and CDR2 YFSETQ. Between the trimmed V and J ends, which lost 6 bases and 5 bases, there was a span of 20 bases. The CDR3 spans 15 residues. The CDR3 reads CASTLGARRRYGYTF. DNA for the CDR3: TGCGCCAGCACTCTGGGGGCGCGCAGGAGGTATGGCTACACCTTC. Filled out from reference TRBV5-1 and TRBJ1-2, the complete variable domain reads KAGVTQTPRYLIKTRGQQVTLSCSPISGHRSVSWYQQTPGQGLQFLFEYFSETQRNKGNFPGRFSGRQFSNSRSEMNVSTLELGDSALYLCASTLGARRRYGYTFGSGTRLTVV.